This entry lists 5 T cell receptor beta chains sequenced from one sample in a study of Ad26.COV2.S vaccination and SARS-CoV-2 variants (dated by TCRdb to the early 2020s). The intended sense of this specimen's treatment or condition label: about 20 received Ad26.COV2.S at low or high dose, single or two shots; a few received placebo; per-sample allocation not given. Repertoires of vaccine and placebo recipients were sequenced from samples taken on day 63 after the first injection. Receptor amplification or capture employed the immunoSEQ multiplex PCR assay. In TCRdb, the immuneACCESS table is reduced to in-frame sequences with V and J assigned. These tables do not hold every clone; where another copy was compared, an unresolved V gene accounts for under half, and the others remain unexplained. The sample table holds around 270,000 clones, of which roughly nine tenths were seen once. The ten largest account for roughly 3% of the sample.

The sequences come from peripheral blood, collected in a trial of Ad26.COV2.S vaccine versus placebo. Receptors were obtained from a person aged 18-65 years who received the Ad26.COV2.S COVID-19 vaccine or a placebo.

The rearrangement joins TRBV6-6 to TRBJ2-7; D is perhaps TRBD1 (6 bases). V was pared by 4 bases and J by 5 bases, with 15 bases between. Per germline, CDR1 MNHNY and CDR2 SVGAGI (reference sequence). This CDR3 spans 14 amino acids. For the CDR3, the DNA is TGTGCCAGCAGTTTCCGACAGGTTTCCCACGAGCAGTACGTC. Its protein product is CASSFRQVSHEQYV.

About this clone itself: An end of the junction differs from the germline gene, which may be a read error. The chain is built from TRBV5-8 and TRBJ2-1, with 10 bases aligning to TRBD1. CDR1 is SGHTS, CDR2 YDEGEE, per germline. This CDR3 has 12 residues. The CDR3 loop is CASSLVGQGVLF. CDR3 DNA: TGTGCCAGCAGCTTGGTTGGACAGGGGGTACTCTTC.

This chain uses TRBV7-8 with TRBJ2-5; 9 nucleotides match TRBD2. Germline V gene lookup returns CDR1 SGHVS and CDR2 FQNEAQ. The CDR3 sequence is 15 residues long. V trimming: 8 bases; J trimming: 5 bases; junction bases outside the gene matches: 12. The CDR3 nucleotides read TGTGCCAGCTCCCGGTCGGCGGGGGGGCGGGAGACCCAGTACTTC. Translating gives CASSRSAGGRETQYF.

The chain employs TRBV4-1 and TRBJ2-1; the D gene is possibly TRBD2 (5 bases). Deletions cut 1 base from V and 0 bases from J, with 13 bases between. The CDR3 has 17 residues. Germline values: CDR1 MGHRA, CDR2 YSYEKL. The CDR3 reads CASSQVSSGFSYNEQFF. CDR3 nucleotide sequence: TGCGCCAGCAGCCAAGTTTCATCGGGGTTCTCCTACAATGAGCAGTTCTTC.

This clone came up once. This rearrangement joins TRBV6-5 to TRBJ1-2, with unresolved D. There are 13 residues in the CDR3. Trimming took off 7 bases at V and 5 bases at J, with 14 bases between the two ends. From germline, CDR1 is MNHEY and CDR2 SVGAGI. The CDR3 is CASIMNGDYGYTF. The CDR3 nucleotides are TGTGCCAGCATCATGAACGGGGATTATGGCTACACCTTC.